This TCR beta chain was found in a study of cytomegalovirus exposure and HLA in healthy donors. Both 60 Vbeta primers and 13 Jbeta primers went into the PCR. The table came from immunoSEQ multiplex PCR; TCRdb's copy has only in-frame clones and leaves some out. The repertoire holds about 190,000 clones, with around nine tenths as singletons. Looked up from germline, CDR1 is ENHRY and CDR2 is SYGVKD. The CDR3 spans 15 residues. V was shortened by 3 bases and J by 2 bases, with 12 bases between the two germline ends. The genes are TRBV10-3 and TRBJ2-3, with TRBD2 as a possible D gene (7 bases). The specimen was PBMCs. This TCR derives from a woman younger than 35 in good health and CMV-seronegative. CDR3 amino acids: CAISDGGPDTDTQYF. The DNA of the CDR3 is TGTGCCATCAGTGACGGGGGGCCAGACACAGATACGCAGTATTTT.